This TCR beta chain was retrieved from a study of molecular identifiers for immune sequencing clone quantification. Study overall: In replicates, the authors split RNA from approximately 20,000 or 100,000 naive CD8 cells five ways and sequenced four. Findings and caveats of the study: Clones carrying above 20 RNA copies accounted for over 99% of effector molecules, under 1% in naive cells.

TCRdb reanalysed the PCR reads using MiXCR and keeps one entry per CDR3 protein. This repertoire shows 40,000 to 45,000 distinct CDR3 sequences, about 19% found once; its top ten account for approximately 1.1%. The germline CDR1 and CDR2 sequences are MNHEY and SVGAGI. The CDR3 loop spans 14 amino acids. V lost 6 bases to trimming and J lost 6 bases; unmatched junction nucleotides: 11. With regard to this clonotype: Its antigen is unknown.

Naive CD8 T cells, phenotype CD8+CD4-CCR7+CD45RA+, were sorted. The V and J genes are TRBV6-5 and TRBJ2-7, with TRBD1 matching 7 bases. The TCR was taken from a human donor in good health. Some libraries in this study had Jurkat cell RNA spiked in. Input material: naive CD8+ T cells from blood, with Jurkat cell RNA spiked in. Noted subset: FACS-sorted CD8+CD4-CCR7+CD45RA+ naive T cells. DNA of the CDR3: TGTGCCAGCAGAAAAAACAGGGGTTGGGTCGAGCAGTACTTC. Translated: CASRKNRGWVEQYF.